The 11 T cell receptor beta chains reported below all come from one sample, sequenced in a study of shared clonotypes between healthy human individuals. The protocol was immunoSEQ multiplex PCR, while the TCRdb copy is restricted to in-frame clones and leaves out a portion. Of about a million clones listed, 60% to 80% were seen once; the top ten hold 0.85% to 1%. Material for sequencing was memory CD4+ T cells from PBMCs. The subset is: CD45RA-negative fraction. These receptors were obtained from a man between 18 and 29 years old in good health. Some clones in this sample may be carry-over from other donors' samples.

This clone was found a few times. J is TRBJ2-1 and V is TRBV9; maybe TRBD1 (6 bases). The CDR3 spans 14 residues. V was shortened by 6 bases and J by 5 bases, with 15 bases between the two germline ends. Germline V gene sequence: CDR1 SGDLS, CDR2 YYNGEE. In nucleotides, the CDR3 is TGTGCCAGCACGCTGGGGGCTGGCGACAATGAGCAGTTCTTC. This codes for CASTLGAGDNEQFF.

This chain links TRBV9 with TRBJ2-3; 13 bases are a match to TRBD2. The V gene's germline CDR1 is SGDLS and CDR2 YYNGEE. CDR3 length: 19 residues. V dropped 4 bases and J dropped 3; count of bases not matched to a gene: 14. The CDR3 is CASSPRFSLAGGLTDTQYF. In DNA form, the CDR3 reads TGTGCCAGCAGCCCCCGCTTTTCACTAGCGGGAGGGTTGACAGATACGCAGTATTTT.

The sample holds one count of this clone. J is TRBJ1-2 and V is TRBV4-1; D not certain. The V end was cut by 3 bases, the J end by 2 bases, with 16 bases between. This CDR3 is 16 amino acids long. Germline V gene data show CDR1 as MGHRA and CDR2 as YSYEKL. For the CDR3, the DNA is TGCGCCAGCAGCCATGATGGACGATCCTCAAACTATGGCTACACCTTC. Translation: CASSHDGRSSNYGYTF.

J is TRBJ1-6 and V is TRBV4-2, with D possibly matching TRBD1 (5 bases). Germline CDR1 is LGHNA and CDR2 is YNFKEQ. The germline V and J ends were trimmed by 1 base and 0 bases, with 7 bases remaining between them. CDR3 size: 16 residues. The CDR3 loop is CASSQARGSYNSPLHF. In nucleotides, the CDR3 is TGTGCCAGCAGCCAAGCTAGGGGCTCCTATAATTCACCCCTCCACTTT.

This clone is a singleton in its sample. The rearrangement joins TRBV4-1 to TRBJ2-3; 10 nucleotides match TRBD2. The CDR3 is 17 residues long. V shed 0 bases, J shed 4 bases, and the junction held 7 bases outside the gene matches. Germline CDR1 reads MGHRA; CDR2 reads YSYEKL. CDR3: CASSQDFTSGMSDTQYF. The CDR3, as DNA: TGCGCCAGCAGCCAAGATTTTACTAGCGGGATGTCAGATACGCAGTATTTT.

This chain joins TRBV7-7 and TRBJ2-5, with 7 nucleotides matching TRBD2. With V trimmed by 1 base and J by 5 bases, 4 bases remained unmatched. CDR1 is SSHAT and CDR2 is FNYEAQ in the germline V gene (reference sequence). The CDR3 has 14 residues. The CDR3 coding sequence is TGTGCCAGCAGCTTAGTATCCGGGGGGGAGACCCAGTACTTC. This codes for CASSLVSGGETQYF. Full variable domain (outside the CDR3, taken from reference TRBV7-7 and TRBJ2-5): GAGVSQSPRYKVTKRGQDVTLRCDPISSHATLYWYQQALGQGPEFLTYFNYEAQPDKSGLPSDRFSAERPEGSISTLTIQRTEQRDSAMYRCASSLVSGGETQYFGPGTRLLVL.

This clone appeared a few times. A read error is possible here, since a much larger clone lies one base away. In nucleotides, the CDR3 is TGTGCCAGCAGTTTGCAGGGAAAGGAAAAACTGTTTTTT. It encodes CASSLQGKEKLFF. The genes are TRBV28 and TRBJ1-4, with a tentative D call TRBD1 (5 bases). The CDR3 is made up of 13 amino acids. V was clipped by 3 bases and J by 8 bases, with 10 bases between them. The germline V gene encodes CDR1 MDHEN and CDR2 SYDVKM.

The V and J genes are TRBV29-1 and TRBJ1-1; possibly TRBD1 for D (5 bases). The V gene lost 0 bases and the J gene lost 0 bases, with 11 bases spanning the gap. The CDR3 extends over 15 amino acids. CDR1 and CDR2 from the germline V gene are SQVTM and ANQGSEA. As DNA, the CDR3 is TGCAGCGTTGAAGACAGGGCCAACCTGAACACTGAAGCTTTCTTT. As protein: CSVEDRANLNTEAFF.

Comment on this clone: Other DNA sequences from this sample encode an identical CDR3 as well. V and J are TRBV2 and TRBJ2-5; D remains unclear. V was cut by 7 bases and J by 5 bases, with 8 bases left in between. CDR1 is SNHLY, CDR2 FYNNEI, per germline. The CDR3 contains 11 residues. CDR3 protein: CASTREETQYF. The CDR3 region has the DNA TGTGCCAGCACCAGAGAGGAGACCCAGTACTTC.

CDR3 in DNA: TGTGCCAGCTCACCACCGGACACCTTGAACACTGAAGCTTTCTTT. It is translated as CASSPPDTLNTEAFF. The chain employs TRBV18 and TRBJ1-1; TRBD1 is a possible D gene (5 bases). This CDR3 is 15 amino acids long. Germline V gene lookup returns CDR1 KGHSH and CDR2 LQKENI. The V end was cut by 0 bases, the J end by 0 bases, with 8 bases between.

This clone was seen a single time. The chain joins TRBV19 to TRBJ1-2, with D tentatively TRBD1 (5 bases). Germline CDR1 reads LNHDA; CDR2 reads SQIVND (reference sequence). V lost 3 bases and J 4 bases, leaving 9 bases between the germline ends. The CDR3 loop spans 13 amino acids. CDR3 in DNA: TGTGCCAGTAGTATGGAGGGGACCTATGGCTACACCTTC. Its translation is CASSMEGTYGYTF.